The rows below give T cell receptor beta chains drawn from one sample of a study of shared clonotypes between healthy human individuals. Repertoires were generated with immunoSEQ multiplex PCR, while TCRdb's copy carries only in-frame clones and drops some. This sample has millions of clones, with approximately 93% found just once. What was sequenced was naive CD4+ T cells from PBMCs. The receptors were gathered from a man between 18 and 29 years old in good health. Some clones in this sample may be carry-over from other donors' samples. The CDR3 runs from the conserved cysteine through the conserved F or W. D genes are given only for firm matches. The listing skips clone size in some rows; elsewhere it reads once, few, many or a size class.

TRBJ2-1 TRBV19 TRBD2 . TGTGCCAGTAGTAGACTAGCGGGGGCCCCTGATGAGCAGTTCTTC CASSRLAGAPDEQFF
TRBJ2-1 TRBV6-6 . . TGTGCCAGCAGTTCACTAGGCTCCTACAATGAGCAGTTCTTC CASSSLGSYNEQFF
TRBJ1-1 TRBV7-9 . . TGTGCCAGCAGCTTCGGACAGCTGAGGACTGAAGCTTTCTTT CASSFGQLRTEAFF
TRBJ2-7 TRBV5-1 . few TGCGCCAGCAGCTCCGGCTCCTACGAGCAGTACTTC CASSSGSYEQYF
TRBJ2-1 TRBV7-2 . . TGTGCCAGCAGCCCCCGAGGGGGGGCGGGCTACAATGAGCAGTTCTTC CASSPRGGAGYNEQFF
TRBJ1-2 TRBV5-8 TRBD1 once TGTGCCAGCAGCTTCCTTGGACAGGGCGGGTATGGCTACACCTTC CASSFLGQGGYGYTF
TRBJ1-5 TRBV7-6 . . TGTGCCAGCAGCCCGGGCCAGAGTAGCAATCAGCCCCAGCATTTT CASSPGQSSNQPQHF
TRBJ1-3 TRBV2 . . TGTGCCAGCAGTGAAGCCAGACGGAGCTCTGGAAACACCATATATTTT CASSEARRSSGNTIYF
TRBJ2-7 TRBV7-3 . once TGTGCCAGCAGTCCTAACCTAGCTGGGTACGAGCAGTACTTC CASSPNLAGYEQYF
TRBJ2-2 TRBV2 . . TGTGCCAGCAGTGGTATCATATTGAACACCGGGGAGCTGTTTTTT CASSGIILNTGELFF
TRBJ2-1 TRBV28 . . TGTGCCAGCAGTCCCGGACTGAATGAGCAGTTCTTC CASSPGLNEQFF
TRBJ1-1 TRBV6-5 . . TGTGCCAGCAGTTACCACACAGGGAGACCTGAAGCTTTCTTT CASSYHTGRPEAFF
TRBJ2-1 TRBV7-9 . . TGTGCCAGCAGCCCCCCGCGACAGGGAGGAAGGAATGAGCAGTTCTTC CASSPPRQGGRNEQFF
TRBJ2-5 TRBV28 . . TGTGCCAGCAGTTTATATACGGGAAGTCAAGTTTTATTTGGGGGGGAGACCCAGTACTTC CASSLYTGSQVLFGGETQYF
TRBJ1-2 TRBV7-9 . . TGTGCCAGCAGCCCCGACAGGACAACTAACTATGGCTACACCTTC CASSPDRTTNYGYTF
TRBJ2-2 TRBV30 TRBD2 . TGTGCCTGGTCCCGAGGACTAGCGGACACCGGGGAGCTGTTTTTT CAWSRGLADTGELFF
TRBJ1-2 TRBV28 . . TGTGCCAGCACCCCGACGGATTGGGACCAGCGTGGCTACACCTTC CASTPTDWDQRGYTF
TRBJ1-2 TRBV5-1 . . TGCGCCAGCAGCTTGACCGGGACAAATTTTAACTATGGCTACACCTTC CASSLTGTNFNYGYTF
TRBJ1-5 TRBV27 TRBD1 . TGTGCCAGCAGTTTACGGCGGGGGACAGGGGGCGAAAATCAGCCCCAGCATTTT CASSLRRGTGGENQPQHF
TRBJ2-5 TRBV7-2 TRBD2 . TGTGCCAGCAGCTTAGCACGGACTAGCGGGAGGTCGCAAGAGACCCAGTACTTC CASSLARTSGRSQETQYF
TRBJ2-2 TRBV9 . . TGTGCCAGCAGCGTAGGGCAGGGCTCATGGAACACCGGGGAGCTGTTTTTT CASSVGQGSWNTGELFF
TRBJ1-1 TRBV18 . few TGTGCCAGCTCACCAGGGTTGAACACTGAAGCTTTCTTT CASSPGLNTEAFF